Included here is one TCR beta chain sequence, with context. The antigen remains unidentified. This specimen belongs to a study of shared clonotypes between healthy human individuals. Study results and caveats: Clonotype sharing across donors was expected to vary with sequencing depth. A small donor pool kept down the genetic and exposure-history diversity that was represented.

The study ran the assay at deep level. Authors' analysis steps: For the immunoSEQ data, sequences were junction-only without quality scores, so filtering differed. Clones were read by immunoSEQ multiplex PCR, and TCRdb kept only the in-frame ones, dropping some. V and J calls plus clone size are reproduced from that table; the DNA served to infer D and trimming. The sample yields about 2.4 million clones, roughly 93% seen once. CDR3 length equals 15 residues. Germline values: CDR1 LGHNA, CDR2 YSLEER. Trimming stripped 0 bases from V and 4 bases from J, with 12 bases between. The rearrangement uses TRBV4-3 and TRBJ1-1; tentatively, D is TRBD1 (5 bases). What was sequenced was naive CD4+ T cells from PBMCs. Subset indicated: CD45RA+ positively selected. The clonotype originates from a man aged 18 to 29 in good health. Some clones in this sample may be carry-over from other donors' samples. The CDR3 here is CASSQDPGTGTEAFF. In nucleotides, the CDR3 is TGCGCCAGCAGCCAAGATCCGGGGACGGGCACTGAAGCTTTCTTT.